This T cell receptor beta chain was found in a study of cytotoxic CD8 clonotypes in ibrutinib-treated CLL. Across the whole study: Results showed about 25 partial and 2 complete responses; following median approximately 69 months, roughly 14 remained remitted, approximately twelve advanced.

A note on this clone: Antigen specificity is unknown.

The junction had 4 bases not matched to a gene; V was cut back by 4 bases and J by 5 bases. CDR1 is SGHDT, CDR2 YYEEEE, per germline. The CDR3 is made up of 13 amino acids. Study-level results: Sustained-remission patients were sampled at one set of times and progressing patients at different ones. Private clonotypes, not public ones, expanded at ibrutinib response. In comparison with age-matched healthy donors, baseline clonality was higher and tracked circulating CD8+ T-cell counts.

TCRdb's table, derived via immunoSEQ multiplex PCR, lists solely in-frame clones and lacks some. The sample consists of 140,000 to 150,000 clones, about three quarters of them appearing once. This sequence originates from a human donor with chronic lymphocytic leukemia. The rearrangement links TRBV5-6 to TRBJ1-2, with 8 nucleotides matching TRBD1. Sample: PBMCs, taken after 24 months of ibrutinib treatment. CDR3 nucleotides: TGTGCCAGCAGCCCGGGACAGGAATATGGCTACACCTTC. Its translation is CASSPGQEYGYTF. Using reference TRBV5-6 and TRBJ1-2 for the parts outside the CDR3, the full variable domain is DAGVTQSPTHLIKTRGQQVTLRCSPKSGHDTVSWYQQALGQGPQFIFQYYEEEERQRGNFPDRFSGHQFPNYSSELNVNALLLGDSALYLCASSPGQEYGYTFGSGTRLTVV.